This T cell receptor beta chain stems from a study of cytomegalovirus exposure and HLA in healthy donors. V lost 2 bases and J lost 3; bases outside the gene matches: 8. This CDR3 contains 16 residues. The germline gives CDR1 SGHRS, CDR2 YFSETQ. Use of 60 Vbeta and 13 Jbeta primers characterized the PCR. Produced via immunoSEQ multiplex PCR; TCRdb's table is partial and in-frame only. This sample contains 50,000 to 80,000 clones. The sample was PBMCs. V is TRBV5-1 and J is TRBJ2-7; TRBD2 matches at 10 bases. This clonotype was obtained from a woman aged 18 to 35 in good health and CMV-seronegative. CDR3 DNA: TGCGCCAGCAGCTTTCGACCACTAGCGGGGTTCTACGAGCAGTACTTC. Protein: CASSFRPLAGFYEQYF.